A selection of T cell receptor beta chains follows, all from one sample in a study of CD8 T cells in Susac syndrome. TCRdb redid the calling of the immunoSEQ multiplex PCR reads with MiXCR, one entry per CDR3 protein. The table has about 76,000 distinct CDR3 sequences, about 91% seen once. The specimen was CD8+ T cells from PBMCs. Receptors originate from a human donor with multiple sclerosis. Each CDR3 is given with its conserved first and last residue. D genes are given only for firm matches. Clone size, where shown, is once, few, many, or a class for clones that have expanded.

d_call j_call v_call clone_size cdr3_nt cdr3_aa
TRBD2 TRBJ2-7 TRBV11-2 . TGTGCCAGCAACAACGGGGGGGGACCCTACGAGCAGTACTTC CASNNGGGPYEQYF
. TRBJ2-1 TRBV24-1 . TGTGCCACCAGTGAAACTAGCCGACCCTACAATGAGCAGTTCTTC CATSETSRPYNEQFF
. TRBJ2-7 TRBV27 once TGTGCCAGCAGTTTCCCTTACGAGCAGTACTTC CASSFPYEQYF
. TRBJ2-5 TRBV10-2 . TGCGCCAGCAGTCCCAGTTGGGAAGAGACCCAGTACTTC CASSPSWEETQYF
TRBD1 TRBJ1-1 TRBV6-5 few TGTGCCAGCAGCCCGGACAGGAAAGCTTTCTTT CASSPDRKAFF
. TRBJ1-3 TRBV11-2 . TGTGCCAGCAGCTTAGCAGGGGCTGGAAACACCATATATTTT CASSLAGAGNTIYF
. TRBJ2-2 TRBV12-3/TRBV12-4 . TGTGCCAGCATCAGGGATGGCACCGGGGAGCTGTTTTTT CASIRDGTGELFF
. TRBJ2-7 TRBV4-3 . TGCGCCAGCAGCCAAGTAACGAGGTCGTACGAGCAGTACTTC CASSQVTRSYEQYF
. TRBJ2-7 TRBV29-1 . TGCAGCGTTGGGGTCCTCTCCTACGAGCAGTACTTC CSVGVLSYEQYF
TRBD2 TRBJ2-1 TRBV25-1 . TGTGCCAGTACCCCGGGGGGAGATTGGTACAATGAGCAGTTCTTC CASTPGGDWYNEQFF
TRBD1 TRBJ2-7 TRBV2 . TGTGCCAGCAGCCTGGACAGGCCGGACGAGCAGTACTTC CASSLDRPDEQYF